The present TCR beta chain was sequenced within a study of PD-1 blockade in mismatch repair-deficient tumors. At the level of the study: Patients had approximately 11 mismatch repair-deficient cancer types and were previously treated and progressing. Study-wide points: Tumor-resident clones, often undetectable pretreatment in blood, expanded then contracted after pembrolizumab.

Looked up from germline, CDR1 is SGHDT and CDR2 is YYEEEE. V shed 0 bases and J shed 5 bases, with 11 bases lying between them. The CDR3 runs 14 residues. Every patient had mismatch repair deficiency by PCR or immunohistochemistry. The TCR-sequenced patients were a few responders to pembrolizumab. The assay was immunoSEQ multiplex PCR, and TCRdb's table has in-frame clones only and misses some. The sample carries under 150,000 clones, roughly 90% recorded once. In the case of this clone: What it binds is not known.

The chain carries TRBV5-6 and TRBJ1-1, with D hard to call. The receptor was derived from an adult with mismatch repair-deficient cancer. Sequenced material: peripheral blood, taken 70 to 72 weeks after starting pembrolizumab. The CDR3 spells CASSLAVKGTEAFF. The CDR3 region has the DNA TGTGCCAGCAGCTTGGCCGTAAAGGGAACTGAAGCTTTCTTT. The full variable domain, in which reference TRBV5-6 and TRBJ1-1 provide the parts outside the CDR3, is DAGVTQSPTHLIKTRGQQVTLRCSPKSGHDTVSWYQQALGQGPQFIFQYYEEEERQRGNFPDRFSGHQFPNYSSELNVNALLLGDSALYLCASSLAVKGTEAFFGQGTRLTVV.